These 5 T cell receptor beta chains were sequenced from one sample in a study of PD-1 blockade in classical Hodgkin lymphoma. Each patient's relapse followed autologous stem cell transplantation, and brentuximab vedotin exposure varied. TCRdb's copy holds only in-frame clones and misses some; the assay was immunoSEQ multiplex PCR. The data hold about 13,000 clones, with about four fifths observed a single time. Source: peripheral blood mononuclear cells (PBMCs), taken at baseline. All receptors come from a human donor with classical Hodgkin lymphoma.

The chain carries TRBV7-2 and TRBJ1-5, with D unclear. CDR3 length: 15 residues. Germline V lookup: CDR1 SGHTA, CDR2 FQGNSA. V was clipped by 1 base and J by 4 bases, with 11 bases between them. The CDR3 region is CASSLVGGKNQPQHF. As DNA, the CDR3 is TGTGCCAGCAGCTTAGTCGGAGGGAAGAATCAGCCCCAGCATTTT.

J is TRBJ1-2 and V is TRBV7-9, with D uncertain. The V end lost 3 bases, the J end lost 0 bases, and 8 bases lay between the germline ends. There are 14 residues in the CDR3. Germline V gene lookup returns CDR1 SEHNR and CDR2 FQNEAQ (reference sequence). The CDR3 protein is CASSFSTTNYGYTF. Here the CDR3 DNA reads TGTGCCAGCAGCTTTTCCACAACTAACTATGGCTACACCTTC.

The genes are TRBV7-9 and TRBJ2-3; 14 bases map to TRBD2. The V gene end was trimmed by 4 bases and the J gene end by 2 bases; junction bases not matched to a gene: 2. The CDR3 loop spans 16 amino acids. Per germline, CDR1 SEHNR and CDR2 FQNEAQ (reference sequence). The CDR3 loop reads CASSSGLAGVTDTQYF. The DNA of the CDR3 is TGTGCCAGCAGCTCGGGACTAGCGGGAGTCACAGATACGCAGTATTTT.

The chain has TRBV5-1 and TRBJ2-5; 10 bases fit TRBD2. Germline CDR1 SGHRS, CDR2 YFSETQ. This CDR3 is built from 13 residues. V gave up 6 bases and J gave up 3 bases; unmatched junction bases: 2. This CDR3 reads CASTLAGEETQYF. For the CDR3, the DNA is TGCGCCAGCACCCTAGCGGGGGAAGAGACCCAGTACTTC. The full variable domain, in which reference TRBV5-1 and TRBJ2-5 provide the parts outside the CDR3, is KAGVTQTPRYLIKTRGQQVTLSCSPISGHRSVSWYQQTPGQGLQFLFEYFSETQRNKGNFPGRFSGRQFSNSRSEMNVSTLELGDSALYLCASTLAGEETQYFGPGTRLLVL.

The chain employs TRBV4-1 and TRBJ1-4; D may be TRBD1 (6 bases). The germline V and J ends were trimmed by 9 bases and 5 bases, with 16 bases remaining between them. Germline assignment: CDR1 MGHRA and CDR2 YSYEKL. This CDR3 contains 14 residues. CDR3 in DNA: TGCGCCAGTTCCTCCCGGACAGTGAATGAAAAACTGTTTTTT. Amino acids: CASSSRTVNEKLFF.